One T cell receptor (beta chain) is described in this entry. Its matching antigen is unknown. Sequencing was at deep level. The method was immunoSEQ multiplex PCR; TCRdb's version includes in-frame clones alone and lacks a portion of them. The data show some 2,000,000 clones, approximately 94% seen once. The data were taken from a study of shared clonotypes between healthy human individuals. Findings and caveats of the study: A reduction in generation probabilities was seen for non-shared clonotypes relative to those shared by all four donors. Only blood was sampled, and tissue TCR repertoires likely differ from blood ones.

Naive-designated CD8 cells lacked CD45RO, were positively enriched for CCR7, and omitted terminally differentiated effector memory CD45RA+ cells. CDR3 size: 13 residues. Deletions cut 3 bases from V and 4 bases from J, with 10 bases between. CDR1 and CDR2 from the germline V gene are MGHRA and YSYEKL. The chain is built from TRBV4-1 and TRBJ2-7; D is possibly TRBD1 (5 bases). Sequenced: naive CD8+ T cells sorted from blood. This clonotype was sampled from a man between 18 and 35 years old in good health. The CDR3 bases are TGCGCCAGCAGCCAGTCGCCAGGGTACGAGCAGTACTTC. Its translation is CASSQSPGYEQYF.